Here is one T cell receptor beta chain with its context. Its antigen is unidentified. The data were obtained in a study of T cells in Graves' hyperthyroidism and ophthalmopathy. RNA transcripts served as the template for amplifying TCR beta CDR3 regions. A set of HTBI primers served as the primers for a first-round RT-PCR of the TCR CDR3. TCRdb re-derived calls from the multiplex PCR reads in MiXCR, one entry per CDR3 protein. The table has 730,000 or so distinct CDR3 sequences, around 19% seen once. Overall study findings and caveats: The blood repertoire included most of the expanded thyroid clonotypes above 0.001.

Germline CDR1 is MGHRA and CDR2 is YSYEKL. The CDR3 sequence is 15 residues long. V dropped 3 bases and J dropped 3 bases, with 12 bases sitting between them. The sequence was obtained from a woman aged 45-65 years with Graves' hyperthyroidism that later progressed to Graves' ophthalmopathy. The sample taken for sequencing was blood. The V and J genes are TRBV4-1 and TRBJ1-5; D unclear. CDR3 protein: CASSHRIQVNQPQHF. DNA of the CDR3: TGCGCCAGCAGCCATCGGATCCAGGTCAATCAGCCCCAGCATTTT.